This T cell receptor beta chain was captured by sequencing in a study of T cell responses to AZD1222 COVID-19 vaccine. Study summary: Analysis merged second doses at about 4 or about 12 weeks. Study-level points and caveats: Baseline seropositives among AZD1222 recipients totaled only five or six. Spike-specific TCR depth and breadth grew after two AZD1222 doses.

This clone has just one count. Its antigen is unknown. TCRdb keeps only in-frame clones here, not all; method: immunoSEQ multiplex PCR. Here the sample spans about 170,000 clones, 87% being singletons. The germline V gene has CDR1 SGHNT and CDR2 YYREEE (reference sequence). V was pared by 3 bases and J by 11 bases, with 2 bases of the junction left unmatched. The CDR3 has 12 residues. The origin of this receptor is an adult in good health. The input for sequencing was peripheral blood, taken on day 0 of AZD1222 vaccination. The V call is TRBV5-4, the J call TRBJ1-6, with 7 bases lining up with TRBD1. For the CDR3, the DNA is TGTGCCAGCAGCTGGGGGACAGCACCCCTCCACTTT. Translating gives CASSWGTAPLHF.